This TCR beta chain was captured in a study of early T cells in non-severe SARS-CoV-2 infection. Looking at the study overall: Sequencing was performed on bulk RNA from unsorted whole blood, leaving chains unpaired.

CDR3 length: 14 amino acids. This clonotype was seen at least ten times. A single record per CDR3 protein comes from TCRdb applying MiXCR to the 5' RACE reads. The sample lists about 25,000 distinct CDR3 sequences; roughly 4.5% were seen once. Sequenced input: whole blood. The chain has TRBV12-2 and TRBJ1-2. TRBV12-2 represents a pseudogene. The clonotype was recovered from an adult who was a healthcare worker with PCR-confirmed SARS-CoV-2 infection or an uninfected control (not recorded which). The chain's CDR3 is CASRLVGPPYGYTF. Here the CDR3 DNA reads TGTGCAAGTCGCTTAGTCGGACCTCCCTATGGCTACACCTTC.